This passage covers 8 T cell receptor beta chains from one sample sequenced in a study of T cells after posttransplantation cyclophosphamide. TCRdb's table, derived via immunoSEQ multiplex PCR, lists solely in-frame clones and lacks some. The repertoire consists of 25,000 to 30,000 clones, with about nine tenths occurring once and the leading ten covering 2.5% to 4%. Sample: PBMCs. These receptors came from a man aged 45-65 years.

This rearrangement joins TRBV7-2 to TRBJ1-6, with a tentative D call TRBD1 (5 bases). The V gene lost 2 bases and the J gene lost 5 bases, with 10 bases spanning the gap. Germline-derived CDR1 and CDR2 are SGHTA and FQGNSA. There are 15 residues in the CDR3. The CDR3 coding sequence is TGTGCCAGCAGCTTATTGGACATAGATAATTCACCCCTCCACTTT. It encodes CASSLLDIDNSPLHF.

The CDR3 nucleotides are TGTGCCTGGAGAGTACTCACCGGGACAGAGAAATACAATGAGCAGTTCTTC. It yields the protein CAWRVLTGTEKYNEQFF. The V and J genes are TRBV30 and TRBJ2-1, with 7 bases lining up with TRBD1. CDR3 length: 17 amino acids. V gave up 3 bases and J gave up 4 bases; unmatched junction bases: 15. Germline CDR1 and CDR2: GTSNPN and SVGIG (reference sequence).

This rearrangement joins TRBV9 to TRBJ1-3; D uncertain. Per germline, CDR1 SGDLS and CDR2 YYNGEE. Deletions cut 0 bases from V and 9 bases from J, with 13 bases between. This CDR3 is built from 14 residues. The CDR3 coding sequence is TGTGCCAGCAGCGTAGGAGGAGAGGGTGGCACCATATATTTT. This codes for CASSVGGEGGTIYF.

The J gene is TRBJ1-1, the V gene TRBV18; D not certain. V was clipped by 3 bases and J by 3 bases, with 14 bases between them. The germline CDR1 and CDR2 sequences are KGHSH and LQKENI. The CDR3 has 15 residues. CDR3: CASSPWGGLYTEAFF. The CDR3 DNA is TGTGCCAGCTCACCTTGGGGAGGGTTATACACTGAAGCTTTCTTT.

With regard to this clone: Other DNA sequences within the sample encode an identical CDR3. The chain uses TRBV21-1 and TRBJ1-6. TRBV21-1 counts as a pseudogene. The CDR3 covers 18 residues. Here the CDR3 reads CASSTGPEGLGDNSPLHF. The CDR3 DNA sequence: TGTGCCAGCAGCACGGGCCCGGAGGGGCTTGGCGATAATTCACCCCTCCACTTT.

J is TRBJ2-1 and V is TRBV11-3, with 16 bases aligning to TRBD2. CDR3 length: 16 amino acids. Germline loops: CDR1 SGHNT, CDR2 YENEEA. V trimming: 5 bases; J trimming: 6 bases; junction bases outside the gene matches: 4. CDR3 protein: CASSPGTSGRANEQFF. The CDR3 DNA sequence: TGTGCCAGCAGCCCGGGGACTAGCGGGAGGGCCAATGAGCAGTTCTTC.

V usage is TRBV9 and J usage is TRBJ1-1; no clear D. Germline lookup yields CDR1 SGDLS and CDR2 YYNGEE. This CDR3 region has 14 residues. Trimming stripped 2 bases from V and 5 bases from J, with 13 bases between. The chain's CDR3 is CASSVRAKGTEAFF. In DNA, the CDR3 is TGTGCCAGCAGCGTGAGGGCCAAAGGGACTGAAGCTTTCTTT.

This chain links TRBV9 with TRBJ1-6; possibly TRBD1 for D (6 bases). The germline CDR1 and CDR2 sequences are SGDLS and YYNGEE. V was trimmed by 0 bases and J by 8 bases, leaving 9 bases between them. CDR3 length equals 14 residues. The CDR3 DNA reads TGTGCCAGCAGCGTAGGGGACACTCATTCACCCCTCCACTTT. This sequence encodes CASSVGDTHSPLHF.